This TCR beta chain was profiled in a study of cytomegalovirus exposure and HLA in healthy donors. The PCR employed 60 Vbeta primers together with 13 Jbeta primers. Clones were read by immunoSEQ multiplex PCR, and TCRdb kept only the in-frame ones, dropping some. The sample yields about 200,000 clones, 81% seen once. The TCR originated in a man aged 35-49 years in good health and CMV-seropositive. Sequencing was carried out using PBMCs.

In nucleotides, the CDR3 is TGTGCCAGCTCATCGACAGGGGAAAGGAACAATGAGCAGTTCTTC. Its protein product is CASSSTGERNNEQFF. The chain employs TRBV18 and TRBJ2-1; TRBD1 aligns across 8 bases. Per germline, CDR1 KGHSH and CDR2 LQKENI. The length of the CDR3 is 15 residues. J lost 5 bases, V lost 5 bases, and 8 bases had no gene match. Complete variable domain (other parts from reference TRBV18 and TRBJ2-1): NAGVMQNPRHLVRRRGQEARLRCSPMKGHSHVYWYRQLPEEGLKFMVYLQKENIIDESGMPKERFSAEFPKEGPSILRIQQVVRGDSAAYFCASSSTGERNNEQFFGPGTRLTVL.